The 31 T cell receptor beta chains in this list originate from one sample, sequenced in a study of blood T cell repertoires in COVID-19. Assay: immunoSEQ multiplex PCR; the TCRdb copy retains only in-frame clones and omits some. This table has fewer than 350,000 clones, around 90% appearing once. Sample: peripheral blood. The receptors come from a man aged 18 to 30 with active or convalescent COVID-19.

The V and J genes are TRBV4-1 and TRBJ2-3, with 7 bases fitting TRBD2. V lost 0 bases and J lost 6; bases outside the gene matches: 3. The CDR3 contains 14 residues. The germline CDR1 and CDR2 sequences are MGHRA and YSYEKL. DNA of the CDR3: TGCGCCAGCAGCCAAGAGCGGGGGACGGATACGCAGTATTTT. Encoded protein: CASSQERGTDTQYF.

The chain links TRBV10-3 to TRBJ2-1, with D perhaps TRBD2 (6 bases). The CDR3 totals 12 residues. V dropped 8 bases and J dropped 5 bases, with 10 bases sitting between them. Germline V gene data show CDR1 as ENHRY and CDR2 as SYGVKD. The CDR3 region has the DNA TGTGCCATCGGGAGGTTCGACAATGAGCAGTTCTTC. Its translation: CAIGRFDNEQFF.

The DNA of the CDR3 is TGTGCCAGCTCATCCCCAGGGGAGCCTGGGGCCCAGCATTTT. Translation: CASSSPGEPGAQHF. V usage is TRBV18 and J usage is TRBJ1-5; D perhaps matches TRBD1 (6 bases). CDR1 and CDR2 from the germline V gene are KGHSH and LQKENI. Trimming removed 5 bases at V and 11 bases at J, with 19 bases between. The CDR3 has 14 residues.

Written as DNA, the CDR3 is TGTGCCAGCAGGCCGGTCTTCCGGGACAGGGGGCAGGATACGCAGTATTTT. It translates to CASRPVFRDRGQDTQYF. The chain combines TRBV3-1 (or the pseudogene TRBV3-2) with TRBJ2-3; TRBD1 aligns across 12 bases. Germline CDR1 LGHDT, CDR2 YNNKEL (reference sequence). There are 17 residues in the CDR3. After removal of 6 bases from V and 6 bases from J, the junction contained 13 bases not matched to a gene.

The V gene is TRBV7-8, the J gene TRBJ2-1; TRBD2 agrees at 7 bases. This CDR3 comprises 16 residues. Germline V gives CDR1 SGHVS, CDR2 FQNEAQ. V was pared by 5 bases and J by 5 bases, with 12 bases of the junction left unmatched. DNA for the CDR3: TGTGCCAGCAGCCATGGGGAGGGACTTTTCGACAATGAGCAGTTCTTC. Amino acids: CASSHGEGLFDNEQFF.

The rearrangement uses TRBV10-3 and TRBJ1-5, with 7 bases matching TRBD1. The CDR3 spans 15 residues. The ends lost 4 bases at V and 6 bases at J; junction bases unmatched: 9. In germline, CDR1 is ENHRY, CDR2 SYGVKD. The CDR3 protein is CAISGGDRLSQPQHF. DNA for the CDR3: TGTGCCATCAGTGGGGGGGACAGACTTTCTCAGCCCCAGCATTTT.

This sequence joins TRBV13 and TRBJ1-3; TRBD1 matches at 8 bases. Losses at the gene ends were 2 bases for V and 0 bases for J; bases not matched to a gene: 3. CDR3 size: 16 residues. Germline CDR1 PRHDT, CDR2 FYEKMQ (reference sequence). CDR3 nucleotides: TGTGCCAGCAGCTTATTTACAGGGGGCTCTGGAAACACCATATATTTT. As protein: CASSLFTGGSGNTIYF.

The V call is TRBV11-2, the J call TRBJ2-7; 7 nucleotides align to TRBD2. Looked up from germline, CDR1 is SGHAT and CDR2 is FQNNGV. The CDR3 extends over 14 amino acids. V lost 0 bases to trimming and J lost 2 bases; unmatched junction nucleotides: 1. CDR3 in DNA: TGTGCCAGCAGCTTAGATCGGGGGGCCTACGAGCAGTACTTC. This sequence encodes CASSLDRGAYEQYF.

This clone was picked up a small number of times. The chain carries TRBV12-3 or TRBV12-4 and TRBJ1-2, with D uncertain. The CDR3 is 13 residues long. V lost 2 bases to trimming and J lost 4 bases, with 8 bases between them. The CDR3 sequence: CASSLSGSYGYTF. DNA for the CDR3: TGTGCCAGCAGTTTAAGTGGCAGCTATGGCTACACCTTC.

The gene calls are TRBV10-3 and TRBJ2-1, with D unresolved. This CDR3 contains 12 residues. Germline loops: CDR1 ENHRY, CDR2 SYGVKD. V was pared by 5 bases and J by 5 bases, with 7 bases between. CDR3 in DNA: TGTGCCATCAGTTGGGCAGACAATGAGCAGTTCTTC. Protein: CAISWADNEQFF.

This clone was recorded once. In DNA form, the CDR3 reads TGTGCCAGCAGCTTACCCGCCGGGACAGGGCCCAATCAGCCCCAGCATTTT. Its protein product is CASSLPAGTGPNQPQHF. This chain uses TRBV7-8 with TRBJ1-5, with 9 bases matching TRBD1. Germline V gene data show CDR1 as SGHVS and CDR2 as FQNEAQ. The CDR3 has 17 residues. V was pared by 2 bases and J by 3 bases, with 8 bases of the junction left unmatched.

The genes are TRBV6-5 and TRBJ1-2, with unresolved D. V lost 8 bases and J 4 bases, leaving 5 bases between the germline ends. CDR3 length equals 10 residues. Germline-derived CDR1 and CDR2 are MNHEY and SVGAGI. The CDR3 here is CASLSYGYTF. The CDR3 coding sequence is TGTGCCAGCTTATCCTATGGCTACACCTTC.

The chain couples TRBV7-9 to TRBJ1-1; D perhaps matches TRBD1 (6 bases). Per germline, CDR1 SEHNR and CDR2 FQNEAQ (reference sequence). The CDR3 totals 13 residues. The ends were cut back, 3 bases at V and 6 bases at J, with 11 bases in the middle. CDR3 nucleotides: TGTGCCAGCAGCTTCGGTTACAGGGCTGAAGCTTTCTTT. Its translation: CASSFGYRAEAFF.

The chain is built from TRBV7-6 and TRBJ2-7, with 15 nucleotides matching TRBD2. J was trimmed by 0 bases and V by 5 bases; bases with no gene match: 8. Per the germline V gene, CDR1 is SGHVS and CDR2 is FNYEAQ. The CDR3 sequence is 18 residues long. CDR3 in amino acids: CASSTGLAGGTSSYEQYF. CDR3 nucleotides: TGTGCCAGCAGCACTGGACTAGCGGGGGGGACCAGCTCCTACGAGCAGTACTTC.

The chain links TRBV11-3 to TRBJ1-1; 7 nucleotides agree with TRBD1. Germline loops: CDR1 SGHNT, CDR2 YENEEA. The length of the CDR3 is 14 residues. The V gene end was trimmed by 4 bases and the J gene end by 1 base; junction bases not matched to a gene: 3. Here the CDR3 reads CASSSNRGNTEAFF. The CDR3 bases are TGTGCCAGCAGCTCGAACAGGGGGAACACTGAAGCTTTCTTT.

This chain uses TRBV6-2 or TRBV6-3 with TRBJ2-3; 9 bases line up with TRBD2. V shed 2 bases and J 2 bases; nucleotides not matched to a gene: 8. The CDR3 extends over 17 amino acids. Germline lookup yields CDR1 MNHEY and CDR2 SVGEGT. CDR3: CASSYPLSGGYTDTQYF. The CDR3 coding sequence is TGTGCCAGCAGTTACCCCTTGAGCGGGGGGTACACAGATACGCAGTATTTT.

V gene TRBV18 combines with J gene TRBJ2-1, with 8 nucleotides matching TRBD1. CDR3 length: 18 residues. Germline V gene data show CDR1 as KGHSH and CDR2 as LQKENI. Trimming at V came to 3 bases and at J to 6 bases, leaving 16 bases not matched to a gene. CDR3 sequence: CASSPAPMTGAKVNEQFF. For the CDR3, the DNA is TGTGCCAGCTCACCCGCCCCCATGACAGGGGCTAAAGTCAATGAGCAGTTCTTC.

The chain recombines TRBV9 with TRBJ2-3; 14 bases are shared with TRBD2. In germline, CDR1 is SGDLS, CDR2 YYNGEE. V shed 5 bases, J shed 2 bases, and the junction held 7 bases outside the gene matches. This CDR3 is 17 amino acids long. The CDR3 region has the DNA TGTGCCAGCAGGACGGGACTAGCGGGGGAGGTCACAGATACGCAGTATTTT. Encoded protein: CASRTGLAGEVTDTQYF.

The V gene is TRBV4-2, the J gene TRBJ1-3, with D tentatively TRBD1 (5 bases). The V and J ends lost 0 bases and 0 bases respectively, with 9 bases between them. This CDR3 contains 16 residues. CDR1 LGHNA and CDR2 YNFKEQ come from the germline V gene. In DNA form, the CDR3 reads TGTGCCAGCAGCCAAGACCCCGACAGCTCTGGAAACACCATATATTTT. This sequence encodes CASSQDPDSSGNTIYF.

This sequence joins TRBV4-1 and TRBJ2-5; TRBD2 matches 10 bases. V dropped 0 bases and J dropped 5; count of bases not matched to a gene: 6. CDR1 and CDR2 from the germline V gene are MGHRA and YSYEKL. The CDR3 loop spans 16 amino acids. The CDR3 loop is CASSQERSGGWETQYF. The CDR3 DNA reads TGCGCCAGCAGCCAAGAACGTAGCGGGGGGTGGGAGACCCAGTACTTC.

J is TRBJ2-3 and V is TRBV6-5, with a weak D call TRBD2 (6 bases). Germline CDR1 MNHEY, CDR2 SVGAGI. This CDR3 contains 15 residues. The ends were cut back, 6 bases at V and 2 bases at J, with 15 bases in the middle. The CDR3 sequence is CASSARGGHTDTQYF. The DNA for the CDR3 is TGTGCCAGCAGCGCGCGGGGAGGCCACACAGATACGCAGTATTTT.

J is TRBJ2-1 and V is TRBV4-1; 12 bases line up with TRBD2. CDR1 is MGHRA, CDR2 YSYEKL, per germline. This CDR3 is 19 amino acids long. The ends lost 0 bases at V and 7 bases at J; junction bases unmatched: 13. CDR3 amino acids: CASSQDRAASGGAGNEQFF. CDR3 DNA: TGCGCCAGCAGCCAAGACCGGGCGGCTAGCGGGGGGGCAGGGAATGAGCAGTTCTTC.

CDR3: CASSVTGPNYGYTF. As DNA, the CDR3 is TGCGCCAGCAGCGTGACAGGACCTAACTATGGCTACACCTTC. The rearrangement uses TRBV10-2 and TRBJ1-2, with a weak D call TRBD1 (6 bases). From germline, CDR1 is WSHSY and CDR2 SAAADI. V was shortened by 6 bases and J by 0 bases, with 11 bases between the two germline ends. The CDR3 has 14 amino acids.

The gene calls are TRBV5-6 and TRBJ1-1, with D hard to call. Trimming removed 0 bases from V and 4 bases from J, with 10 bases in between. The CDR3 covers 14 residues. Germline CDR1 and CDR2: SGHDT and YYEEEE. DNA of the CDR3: TGTGCCAGCAGCTTGGGTGTGCGGGGCACTGAAGCTTTCTTT. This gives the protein CASSLGVRGTEAFF.

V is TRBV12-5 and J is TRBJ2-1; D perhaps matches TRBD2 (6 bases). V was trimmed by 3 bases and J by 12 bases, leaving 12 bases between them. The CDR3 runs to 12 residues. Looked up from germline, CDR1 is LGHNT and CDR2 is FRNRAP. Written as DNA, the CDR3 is TGTGCTAGTGGTTTTCTGGAGGGTGGGCAGTTCTTC. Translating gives CASGFLEGGQFF.

This CDR3 is CASSITGGSYEQYF. The CDR3 DNA follows: TGTGCCAGTAGTATAACAGGGGGCTCCTACGAGCAGTACTTC. This chain joins TRBV19 and TRBJ2-7, with TRBD1 identical over 8 bases. V was pared by 2 bases and J by 0 bases, with 0 bases of the junction left unmatched. The CDR3 loop spans 14 amino acids. Germline values: CDR1 LNHDA, CDR2 SQIVND (reference sequence).

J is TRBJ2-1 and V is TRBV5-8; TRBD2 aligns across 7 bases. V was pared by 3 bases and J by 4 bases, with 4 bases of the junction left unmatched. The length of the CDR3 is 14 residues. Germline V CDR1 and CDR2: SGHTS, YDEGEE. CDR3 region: CASSWSGGYNEQFF. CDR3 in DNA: TGTGCCAGCAGCTGGTCGGGGGGTTACAATGAGCAGTTCTTC.

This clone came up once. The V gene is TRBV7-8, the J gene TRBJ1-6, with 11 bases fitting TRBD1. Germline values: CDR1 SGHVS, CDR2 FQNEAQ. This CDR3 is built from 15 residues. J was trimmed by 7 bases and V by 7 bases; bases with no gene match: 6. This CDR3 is CASTLGQGANSPLHF. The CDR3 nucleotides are TGTGCCAGCACCCTAGGACAGGGGGCCAATTCACCCCTCCACTTT.

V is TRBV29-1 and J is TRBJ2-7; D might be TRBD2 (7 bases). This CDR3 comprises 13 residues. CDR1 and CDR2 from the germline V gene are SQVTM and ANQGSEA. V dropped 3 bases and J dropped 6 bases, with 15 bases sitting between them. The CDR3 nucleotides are TGCAGCGTTGAGGGGGAGGGGGTCGTCGAGCAGTACTTC. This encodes CSVEGEGVVEQYF.

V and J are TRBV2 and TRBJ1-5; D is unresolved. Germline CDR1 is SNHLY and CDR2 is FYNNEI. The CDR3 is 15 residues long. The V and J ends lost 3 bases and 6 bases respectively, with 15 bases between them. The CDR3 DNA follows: TGTGCCAGCAGTGATAGCGGGTGGGAAACTCAGCCCCAGCATTTT. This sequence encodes CASSDSGWETQPQHF.

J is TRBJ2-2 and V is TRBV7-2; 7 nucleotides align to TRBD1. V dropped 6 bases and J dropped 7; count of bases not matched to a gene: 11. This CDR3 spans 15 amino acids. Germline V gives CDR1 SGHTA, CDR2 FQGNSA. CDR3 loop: CASRLTQGYSGELFF. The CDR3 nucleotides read TGTGCCAGCAGACTCACACAGGGGTATAGCGGGGAGCTGTTTTTT.